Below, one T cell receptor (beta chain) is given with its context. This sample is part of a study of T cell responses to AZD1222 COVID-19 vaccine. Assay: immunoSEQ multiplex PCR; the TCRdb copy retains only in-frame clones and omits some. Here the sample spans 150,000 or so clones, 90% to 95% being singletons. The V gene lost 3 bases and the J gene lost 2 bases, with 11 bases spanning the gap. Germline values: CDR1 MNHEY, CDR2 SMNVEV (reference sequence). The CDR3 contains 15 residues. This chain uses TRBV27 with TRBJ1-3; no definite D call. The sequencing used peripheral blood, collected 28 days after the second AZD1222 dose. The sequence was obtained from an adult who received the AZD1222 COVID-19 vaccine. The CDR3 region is CASSFSGNPGNTIYF. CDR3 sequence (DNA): TGTGCCAGCAGTTTTTCGGGGAACCCTGGAAACACCATATATTTT.